This is a list of T cell receptor beta chains from one sample in a study of blood T cell repertoires in COVID-19. Libraries were prepared by immunoSEQ multiplex PCR; TCRdb keeps only in-frame clonotypes and omits some of them. Of some 45,000 clones detected, around 79% appear once; the ten largest clones hold around 15%. The source material was peripheral blood. These receptors all stem from a human donor in a cohort sampled during active COVID-19. CDR3s include the opening cysteine and the closing phenylalanine or tryptophan. The D gene is left open where the match is weak. Clone size is given for some rows only: seen once, a few or many times, or a class if the clone is expanded.

cdr3_aa cdr3_nt clone_size v_call d_call j_call
CASSLVSGDQETQYF TGTGCCAGCAGCTTAGTCAGCGGAGATCAAGAGACCCAGTACTTC - TRBV7-2 - TRBJ2-5
CSVVPGMKDTQYF TGCAGCGTTGTCCCGGGGATGAAAGATACGCAGTATTTT - TRBV29-1 - TRBJ2-3
CASSSTGLNTEAFF TGTGCCAGCAGTTCGACAGGGTTGAACACTGAAGCTTTCTTT - TRBV28 TRBD1 TRBJ1-1
CASSAEERGTQYF TGTGCCAGCAGCGCCGAAGAAAGGGGGACCCAGTACTTC - TRBV9 - TRBJ2-5
CASSLGSALYEQYF TGCGCCAGCAGCCTAGGGAGCGCCCTCTACGAGCAGTACTTC - TRBV5-1 - TRBJ2-7
CASSRGSLNTEAFF TGTGCCAGTAGTAGAGGCAGTTTGAACACTGAAGCTTTCTTT - TRBV3-1/TRBV3-2 - TRBJ1-1
CASSLDLGSYNSPLHF TGTGCCAGCAGCTTGGATCTAGGCTCCTATAATTCACCCCTCCACTTT few TRBV5-4 - TRBJ1-6
CASSQEIGTGDNSPLHF TGCGCCAGCAGCCAAGAGATCGGGACAGGAGATAATTCACCCCTCCACTTT few TRBV4-1 TRBD1 TRBJ1-6
CASSDRSSLRGTQYF TGTGCCAGCAGCGACCGCAGCTCACTAAGAGGGACCCAGTACTTC - TRBV28 - TRBJ2-5
CASSYDRDSPTEAFF TGCGCCAGCAGCTACGACAGGGATTCTCCCACTGAAGCTTTCTTT - TRBV5-1 TRBD1 TRBJ1-1
CASSPRAGDGEQYF TGTGCCAGCAGCCCACGGGCGGGAGACGGCGAGCAGTACTTC - TRBV7-2 TRBD2 TRBJ2-7
CASSIPDGTAYQPQHF TGTGCCAGTAGTATCCCCGACGGGACAGCTTATCAGCCCCAGCATTTT few TRBV19 TRBD1 TRBJ1-5